The present T cell receptor beta chain was sequenced within a study of T-cell memory formation after mild COVID-19. TCR alpha and TCR beta cDNA libraries carrying sample barcodes and UMIs came from 5'RACE with constant-segment primers. TCRdb fed the 5' RACE reads into MiXCR, producing one record per CDR3 protein. The data show hundreds of thousands of distinct CDR3 sequences, with 25% to 30% seen just once and roughly 14% held by the top ten. From germline, CDR1 is KGHSH and CDR2 LQKENI. V was trimmed by 6 bases and J by 1 base, leaving 13 bases between them. This CDR3 comprises 14 residues. General study findings and limits: Later expanders leaned toward CD4+, whereas clones contracting from day 15 to 85 were balanced CD4/CD8.

This clonotype has just a few counts. Its specificity is unknown. The sample taken for sequencing was PBMCs or a T cell subset sorted from them (not recorded which). The origin of this receptor is an adult woman who had mild COVID-19 (a few samples of this study predate the infection). Cell type and time point are not known. The rearrangement links TRBV18 to TRBJ2-7; D call uncertain. DNA for the CDR3: TGTGCCAGCTCCCCCAATAAGCAGTCCTACGAGCAGTACTTC. Protein: CASSPNKQSYEQYF.